This T cell receptor (beta chain) was sequenced for a study of T cells in Graves' hyperthyroidism and ophthalmopathy. It was uncontrolled infection, other autoimmune disease, pregnancy or lactation that excluded patients. In this sample, this clonotype turned up many times. From RNA transcripts, TCR beta CDR3 regions were amplified. The primer set for the first-round RT-PCR of the TCR CDR3 was HTBI. TCRdb itself ran the multiplex PCR reads through MiXCR, one entry per CDR3 protein. The sample consists of about 500,000 distinct CDR3 sequences, more than 15% of them appearing once. The CDR3 loop spans 16 amino acids. The J segment lost 5 bases and the V segment lost 5 bases, leaving 15 bases of the junction unmatched. The germline V gene has CDR1 SGHVS and CDR2 FNYEAQ.

Sequencing input: blood. The genes are TRBV7-6 and TRBJ2-7, with 7 nucleotides matching TRBD1. The clonotype comes from a woman younger than 35 with Graves' ophthalmopathy. Here the CDR3 DNA reads TGTGCCAGCAGCACTCACAGGGGCCCAACCCCCCACGAGCAGTACTTC. Its translation is CASSTHRGPTPHEQYF. The full variable domain, with the rest looked up from reference TRBV7-6 and TRBJ2-7, is GAGVSQSPRYKVTKRGQDVALRCDPISGHVSLYWYRQALGQGPEFLTYFNYEAQQDKSGLPNDRFSAERPEGSISTLTIQRTEQRDSAMYRCASSTHRGPTPHEQYFGPGTRLTVT.